This paragraph reports one T cell receptor (beta chain). The data are from a study of blood T cell repertoires in COVID-19. As for the study in general: Samples of COVID-19 (acute and convalescent) were obtained from the United States, Italy and Spain. T cells, B-cell-depleted T cells, or PBMCs provided the cDNA or gDNA that served as material.

V lost 5 bases, J lost 8 bases, and 4 bases stayed unmatched. Germline V lookup: CDR1 SEHNR, CDR2 FQNEAQ (reference sequence). The CDR3 consists of 13 residues. Original handling: Estimation of nucleated cell counts was performed using reference gene primer amplification. Data came from immunoSEQ multiplex PCR; TCRdb stores just in-frame clones and leaves some out. The V and J calls and clone size were taken over from that table, and D and trimming were inferred from the DNA. In the table there are around 30,000 clones, approximately 84% of which are singletons. The chain recombines TRBV7-9 with TRBJ1-2, with TRBD1 matching over 11 bases. The clonotype comes from a woman of 80 years or more with acute or convalescent COVID-19. Sequencing was carried out using peripheral blood. The CDR3 region has the DNA TGTGCCAGCAGCCAGGACAGGGGGCACGGCTACACCTTC. This gives the protein CASSQDRGHGYTF.